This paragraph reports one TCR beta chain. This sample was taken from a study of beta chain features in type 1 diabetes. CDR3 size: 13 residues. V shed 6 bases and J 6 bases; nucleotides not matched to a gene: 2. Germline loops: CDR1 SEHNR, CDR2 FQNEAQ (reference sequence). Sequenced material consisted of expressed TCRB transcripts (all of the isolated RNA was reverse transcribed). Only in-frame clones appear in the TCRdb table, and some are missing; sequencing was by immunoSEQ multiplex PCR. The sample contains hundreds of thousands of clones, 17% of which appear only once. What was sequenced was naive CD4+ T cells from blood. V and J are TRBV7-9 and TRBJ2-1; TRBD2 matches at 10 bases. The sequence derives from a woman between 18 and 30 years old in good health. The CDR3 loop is CASRLAGVNEQFF. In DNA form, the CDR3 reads TGTGCCAGCAGGCTAGCGGGAGTCAATGAGCAGTTCTTC.